This is a list of T cell receptor beta chains from one sample in a study of blood T cell repertoires in COVID-19. TCRdb keeps only in-frame clones here, not all; method: immunoSEQ multiplex PCR. The sample yields tens of thousands of clones, about 85% seen once. Sequencing used peripheral blood. These TCRs come from a human donor in a cohort sampled during active COVID-19. The CDR3 runs from the conserved cysteine through the conserved F or W. The D gene is left open where the match is weak. Clone sizes are given selectively: once, few, many, or a class where the clone is expanded.

cdr3_aa,cdr3_nt,d_call,j_call,v_call,clone_size
CASSSQGRNYGYTF,TGTGCCAGCAGCTCACAGGGTAGGAACTATGGCTACACCTTC,NA,TRBJ1-2,TRBV9,NA
CASSSNGNYGYTF,TGTGCCAGCAGCTCCAATGGCAACTATGGCTACACCTTC,NA,TRBJ1-2,TRBV5-5,NA
CASSLEGLASSYNEQFF,TGCGCCAGCAGCTTGGAGGGACTAGCTAGCTCCTACAATGAGCAGTTCTTC,TRBD2,TRBJ2-1,TRBV5-1,NA
CASSFAGGIQYF,TGTGCCAGCAGCTTCGCAGGGGGCATTCAGTACTTC,TRBD1,TRBJ2-4,TRBV11-2,NA
CASSFKGAGYGYTF,TGTGCCAGCAGCTTTAAGGGGGCAGGGTATGGCTACACCTTC,TRBD1,TRBJ1-2,TRBV5-4,few
CASTSRGRNSPLHF,TGTGCCAGTACCTCTCGGGGGAGGAATTCACCCCTCCACTTT,NA,TRBJ1-6,TRBV25-1,NA
CASSIQGLAGAETQYF,TGTGCCAGTAGTATTCAGGGGTTAGCGGGGGCAGAGACCCAGTACTTC,TRBD2,TRBJ2-5,TRBV19,NA
CASSLVGYGSRGSNTEAFF,TGCGCCAGCAGCTTGGTAGGTTATGGCAGCCGGGGATCTAACACTGAAGCTTTCTTT,NA,TRBJ1-1,TRBV5-1,NA
CASSPRMGTSGSDEQFF,TGTGCCAGCAGCCCCAGGATGGGGACTAGCGGGAGTGATGAGCAGTTCTTC,TRBD2,TRBJ2-1,TRBV9,NA
CATSGTGGGKNTEAFF,TGTGCCACCAGTGGGACAGGGGGCGGGAAGAACACTGAAGCTTTCTTT,TRBD1,TRBJ1-1,TRBV24-1,NA
CASSLEGQGAYGNTIYF,TGCGCCAGCAGCTTGGAAGGACAGGGGGCATATGGAAACACCATATATTTT,TRBD1,TRBJ1-3,TRBV5-1,NA
CNPAGTVRNSNQPQHF,TGCAATCCGGCAGGGACAGTCCGCAATAGCAATCAGCCCCAGCATTTT,TRBD1,TRBJ1-5,TRBV3-1/TRBV3-2,few
CSADSNHLGNEQFF,TGCAGCGCCGATAGCAACCACCTGGGCAATGAGCAGTTCTTC,NA,TRBJ2-1,TRBV29-1,once
CASSFRGSGTDTQYF,TGTGCCAGCAGCTTCCGGGGTAGCGGGACCGATACGCAGTATTTT,TRBD2,TRBJ2-3,TRBV5-6,NA
CASSEGLERRAFF,TGTGCCAGCAGTGAAGGTCTCGAGCGACGAGCTTTCTTT,NA,TRBJ1-1,TRBV6-1,NA
CASSRPSGSPYEQYF,TGTGCCAGCAGTCGCCCTAGCGGATCCCCCTACGAGCAGTACTTC,TRBD2,TRBJ2-7,TRBV6-2/TRBV6-3,NA